This T cell receptor beta chain originates from a study of T cells after yellow fever vaccination. Study-level points and caveats: The bulk population could contribute abundant contaminating clonotypes to FACS-sorted repertoires.

V shed 4 bases and J 4 bases; nucleotides not matched to a gene: 6. The length of the CDR3 is 15 residues. The germline V gene has CDR1 SEHNR and CDR2 FQNEAQ (reference sequence). Only a few counts were recorded for this clonotype. Antigen unknown. TCRdb reanalysed the 5' RACE reads using MiXCR and keeps one entry per CDR3 protein. In the table there are 510,000 or so distinct CDR3 sequences, about 19% of which are singletons. This sequence joins TRBV7-9 and TRBJ2-1, with 8 bases fitting TRBD1. This TCR derives from a man aged 25 to 45 who received the YFV17D yellow fever vaccine. The sequencing used PBMCs, collected 15 days after the yellow fever booster vaccination. This CDR3 is CASSSPGGGYNEQFF. CDR3 coding DNA: TGTGCCAGCAGCTCTCCAGGGGGCGGTTACAATGAGCAGTTCTTC.